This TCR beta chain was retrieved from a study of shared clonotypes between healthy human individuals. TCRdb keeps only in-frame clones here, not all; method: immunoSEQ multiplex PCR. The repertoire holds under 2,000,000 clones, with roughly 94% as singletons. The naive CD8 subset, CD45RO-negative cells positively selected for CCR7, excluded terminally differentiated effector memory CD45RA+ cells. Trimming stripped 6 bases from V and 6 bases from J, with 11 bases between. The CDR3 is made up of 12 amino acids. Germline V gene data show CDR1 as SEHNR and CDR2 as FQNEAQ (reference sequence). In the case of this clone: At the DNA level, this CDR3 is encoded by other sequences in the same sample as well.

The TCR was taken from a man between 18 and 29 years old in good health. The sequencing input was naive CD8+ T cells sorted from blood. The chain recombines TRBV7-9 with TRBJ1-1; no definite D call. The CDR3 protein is CASSLSGSEAFF. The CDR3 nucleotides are TGTGCCAGCAGTCTGAGCGGATCTGAAGCTTTCTTT.